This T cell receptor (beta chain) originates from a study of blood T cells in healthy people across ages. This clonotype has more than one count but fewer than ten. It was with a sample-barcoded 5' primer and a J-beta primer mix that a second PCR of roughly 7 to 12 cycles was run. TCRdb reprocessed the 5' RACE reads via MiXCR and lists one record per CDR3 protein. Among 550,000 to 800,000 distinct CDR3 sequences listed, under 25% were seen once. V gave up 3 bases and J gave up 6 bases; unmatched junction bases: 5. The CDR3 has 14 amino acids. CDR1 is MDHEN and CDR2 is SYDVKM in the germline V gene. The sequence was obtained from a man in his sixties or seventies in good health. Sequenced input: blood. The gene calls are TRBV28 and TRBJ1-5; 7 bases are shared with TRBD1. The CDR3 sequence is CASSLLQGRQPQHF. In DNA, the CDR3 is TGTGCCAGCAGTTTGTTACAGGGGCGTCAGCCCCAGCATTTT. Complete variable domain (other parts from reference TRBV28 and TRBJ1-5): DVKVTQSSRYLVKRTGEKVFLECVQDMDHENMFWYRQDPGLGLRLIYFSYDVKMKEKGDIPEGYSVSREKKERFSLILESASTNQTSMYLCASSLLQGRQPQHFGDGTRLSIL.